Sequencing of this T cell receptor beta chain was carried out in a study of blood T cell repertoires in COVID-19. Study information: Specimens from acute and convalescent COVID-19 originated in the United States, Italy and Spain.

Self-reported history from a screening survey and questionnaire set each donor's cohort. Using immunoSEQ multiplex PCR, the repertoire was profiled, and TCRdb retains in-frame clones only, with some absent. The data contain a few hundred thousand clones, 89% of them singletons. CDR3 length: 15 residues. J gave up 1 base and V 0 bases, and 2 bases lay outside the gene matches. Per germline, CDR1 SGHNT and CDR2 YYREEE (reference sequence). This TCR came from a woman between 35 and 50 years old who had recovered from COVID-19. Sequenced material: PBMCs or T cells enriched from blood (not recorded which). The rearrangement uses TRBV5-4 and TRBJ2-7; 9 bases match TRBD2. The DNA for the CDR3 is TGTGCCAGCAGCTTGGAACTAGCGGGTTCCTACGAGCAGTACTTC. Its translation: CASSLELAGSYEQYF.